The 2 T cell receptor beta chains in this list originate from one sample, sequenced in a study of CD8 T cells in Susac syndrome (dated by TCRdb to about 2019). Library preparation employed the immunoSEQ multiplex PCR assay. RNA was extracted using the RNeasy kit, and roughly 0.5 to 1 ug of the RNA was reverse transcribed with random hexamers. TCRdb reworked the public reads: Q25 trimming with fastp, MiXCR clone assembly, productive beta chains retained. Under each unique CDR3 protein, matching rows form one entry showing the most common genes and DNA. The sample table contains 180,000 or so distinct CDR3 sequences; only one count was recorded for about 95% of them. Clones ranked in the top ten supply approximately 0.1% of the sample. Sequences were obtained from CD4+ T cells from PBMCs. The source of these receptors is a human donor in good health.

The sample holds one count of this clonotype. The rearrangement joins TRBV29-1 to TRBJ2-1; no clear D gene. Deletions cut 1 base from V and 3 bases from J, with 4 bases between. The CDR3 is 12 amino acids. Germline V lookup: CDR1 SQVTM, CDR2 ANQGSEA. This CDR3 is CSVEGGYNEQFF. DNA for the CDR3: TGCAGCGTTGAAGGCGGCTACAATGAGCAGTTCTTC.

Here the CDR3 reads CASSSYLAGKEQYF. The CDR3 DNA reads TGTGCCAGCAGTTCTTACCTAGCGGGGAAGGAGCAGTACTTC. The gene calls are TRBV27 and TRBJ2-7; 9 nucleotides line up with TRBD2. Germline values: CDR1 MNHEY, CDR2 SMNVEV (reference sequence). The junction had 8 bases not matched to a gene; V was cut back by 4 bases and J by 7 bases. The CDR3 sequence is 14 residues long.